This T cell receptor (beta chain) is drawn from a study of siplizumab effects on memory and regulatory T cells (dated by TCRdb to between 2017 and 2020). As for the study more broadly: The effect of the anti-CD2 antibody siplizumab on alloreactive T-cell subsets was examined in allogeneic mixed lymphocyte reactions constructed from human PBMCs. Results the study describes overall, beyond this receptor: Of the alloreactive CD4+ clones that could be mapped, the Treg-derived share averaged approximately 67% with siplizumab compared with under 35% in control reactions. For roughly 80-97% of proliferating CD4+ or CD8+ clones, no naive or memory phenotype could be assigned. The cumulative frequency of alloreactive sequences that could be traced back to unstimulated CD4+ memory T cells was significantly reduced by siplizumab. Because sequences at frequencies below about 10^-5 were poorly captured, only a minor fraction of alloreactive clones could be mapped back to unstimulated subsets. Unstimulated naive T cells appeared more diverse than memory T cells, and naive cells seemed to contribute substantially to the alloresponse. Whether proliferating Tregs from siplizumab cultures were suppressive was not functionally confirmed.

Sorted unstimulated T cells, along with proliferating T cells recovered from mixed lymphocyte reactions, underwent TCRbeta CDR3 sequencing. Fresh whole blood from approximately ten HLA-typed healthy donors was used to isolate PBMCs. Library generation was performed with the immunoSEQ multiplex PCR assay. About 10^5 TCR templates per sample were assayed by the deep sequencing platform. Genomic DNA extracted from sorted T cells was used for TCRbeta CDR3 sequencing. Processing in the source paper ran as follows. The R programming language was used for the clonal analysis of the TCRbeta CDR3 data. Comparing unstimulated samples against CFSE-low samples taken after the reaction was how alloreactive CD4+ and CD8+ clones were defined. Regulatory or non-regulatory origin was assigned to alloreactive CD4+ clones by matching of sequences to sorted unstimulated Treg and non-Treg repertoires. Held by TCRdb, this immuneACCESS table contains in-frame sequences only and omits some clones. Under half of the omission traces to an unresolved V gene where checked; the cause of the rest is unknown. The V and J calls and the clone size are those of that table, but D and trimming were determined from the DNA. In all, the sample holds about 100,000 clones, and about 91% of those were seen once. More than 2.5% of the sample is in the top ten clones.

Based on the germline V gene (reference sequence), the CDR1 and CDR2 sequences are WNHNN and SYGVQD. The CDR3 runs 19 residues from the cysteine to the phenylalanine. The entry retains the CDR3 DNA only, 57 bases that are in frame from base 1. For this chain, trimming is 2 bases at the V end and 0 bases at the J end, and the number of junction bases without a gene match is 9. On this clone itself: The antigen this receptor binds is unknown. No clone much larger than this one lies a single base away; base qualities are absent.

The chain joins TRBV10-1 to TRBJ2-3; 12 middle bases align to TRBD2. Source material: CD4+ T cells sorted from blood. This TCR came from a human donor in good health. Some clones in this sample may be carry-over from other donors' samples. The sequenced DNA is TGCGCCAGCAGTGAGAGAGGACTAGCGGGGCTTTCTAGCACAGATACGCAGTATTTT. This sequence encodes CASSERGLAGLSSTDTQYF.